These 31 T cell receptor beta chains originate from one sample sequenced in a study of blood T cell repertoires in COVID-19 (dated by TCRdb to between 2020 and 2021). Libraries came from the immunoSEQ multiplex PCR assay. TCRdb retrieved this table from immuneACCESS and kept in-frame rearrangements only. Not all clones are present; in checked studies, unresolved V genes account for under half, and no reason is known for the remainder. The sample has fewer than 250,000 clones on record, roughly 85% of them singletons. The ten largest account for 9.1% of the sample. The sample comprised PBMCs or T cells enriched from blood (not recorded which). These receptor sequences come from a woman aged 45-65 years with acute COVID-19.

The CDR3 protein is CASTAQGANGGNQPQHF. The CDR3 DNA is TGTGCCAGCACTGCGCAGGGGGCTAATGGTGGCAATCAGCCCCAGCATTTT. The chain combines TRBV14 with TRBJ1-5; 8 bases match TRBD1. This CDR3 contains 17 residues. Losses at the gene ends were 7 bases for V and 2 bases for J; bases not matched to a gene: 13. The germline V gene has CDR1 SGHDN and CDR2 FVKESK.

This chain links TRBV6-5 with TRBJ1-4; 7 nucleotides align to TRBD1. Germline trimming cut 5 bases from V and 7 bases from J; bases unmatched to any gene: 10. Germline V gives CDR1 MNHEY, CDR2 SVGAGI. This CDR3 spans 15 amino acids. The CDR3 DNA follows: TGTGCCAGCAGTAAGGCAGGGCAGGGGGGTGAAAAACTGTTTTTT. Residues: CASSKAGQGGEKLFF.

The chain uses TRBV6-5 and TRBJ2-1, with no clear D. The CDR3 spans 12 residues. The germline V gene has CDR1 MNHEY and CDR2 SVGAGI. The ends were cut back, 5 bases at V and 9 bases at J, with 11 bases in the middle. The CDR3 sequence is CASSPTFTEQFF. The CDR3, as DNA: TGTGCCAGCAGTCCGACTTTTACTGAGCAGTTCTTC.

V is TRBV5-1 and J is TRBJ1-1; D is possibly TRBD1 (6 bases). Germline-derived CDR1 and CDR2 are SGHRS and YFSETQ. The CDR3 is 14 residues long. V lost 4 bases, J lost 1 base, and 11 bases lay in between. CDR3 protein: CASSRQAQNTEAFF. The CDR3 DNA sequence: TGCGCCAGCAGCCGACAGGCCCAGAACACTGAAGCTTTCTTT. The full variable domain, in which reference TRBV5-1 and TRBJ1-1 provide the parts outside the CDR3, is KAGVTQTPRYLIKTRGQQVTLSCSPISGHRSVSWYQQTPGQGLQFLFEYFSETQRNKGNFPGRFSGRQFSNSRSEMNVSTLELGDSALYLCASSRQAQNTEAFFGQGTRLTVV.

This clone was seen a few times. The CDR3 region has the DNA TGTGCCCACCGGGGAGACAAAAACACTGAAGCTTTCTTT. Translating it yields CAHRGDKNTEAFF. The gene calls are TRBV30 and TRBJ1-1, with unresolved D. The CDR3 is made up of 13 amino acids. The V and J ends lost 8 bases and 2 bases respectively, with 15 bases between them. Germline V gene lookup returns CDR1 GTSNPN and CDR2 SVGIG (reference sequence).

The V gene is TRBV10-1, the J gene TRBJ1-1, with 7 bases fitting TRBD1. Trimming cost V 3 bases and J 3 bases; bases outside gene matches: 1. The CDR3 contains 13 residues. The germline V gene has CDR1 WNHNN and CDR2 SYGVQD (reference sequence). CDR3 sequence (DNA): TGCGCCAGCAGTGATCAGGGGGACACTGAAGCTTTCTTT. Translated: CASSDQGDTEAFF.

This chain links TRBV19 with TRBJ2-2; 7 bases line up with TRBD2. Germline V gene data show CDR1 as LNHDA and CDR2 as SQIVND (reference sequence). V gave up 6 bases and J gave up 3 bases; unmatched junction bases: 7. This CDR3 is built from 15 residues. The DNA for the CDR3 is TGTGCCAGTAGGGGAGGGGCTTCTTACACCGGGGAGCTGTTTTTT. It is translated as CASRGGASYTGELFF.

V is TRBV10-3 and J is TRBJ1-2, with unresolved D. With 3 bases removed from V and 4 bases from J, the gap between germline ends came to 9 bases. Germline CDR1 ENHRY, CDR2 SYGVKD. CDR3 length: 13 residues. CDR3 sequence: CAISDTGFYGYTF. As DNA, the CDR3 is TGTGCCATCAGTGATACGGGATTCTATGGCTACACCTTC.

The chain combines TRBV5-8 with TRBJ1-3, with 9 bases aligning to TRBD1. Germline V gives CDR1 SGHTS, CDR2 YDEGEE. The CDR3 runs to 17 residues. V lost 0 bases and J lost 4; bases outside the gene matches: 8. In DNA, the CDR3 is TGTGCCAGCAGCTTGGGCAACAGGGGGCTTTCGGGAAACACCATATATTTT. Its translation is CASSLGNRGLSGNTIYF.

The rearrangement links TRBV3-1 (or the pseudogene TRBV3-2) to TRBJ1-2; 8 positions match TRBD1. Germline values: CDR1 LGHDT, CDR2 YNNKEL (reference sequence). This CDR3 comprises 15 residues. V shed 4 bases and J 5 bases; nucleotides not matched to a gene: 9. DNA of the CDR3: TGTGCCAGCAGCCTAACCAGGGACAGGCCGTATGGCTACACCTTC. The encoded protein is CASSLTRDRPYGYTF.

The V gene is TRBV6-5, the J gene TRBJ1-1; possible D gene TRBD1, 6 bases. The V end lost 1 base, the J end lost 3 bases, and 12 bases lay between the germline ends. The CDR3 loop spans 15 amino acids. CDR1 is MNHEY, CDR2 SVGAGI, per germline. CDR3 sequence reads: CASSYWTAQYTEAFF. As DNA, the CDR3 is TGTGCCAGCAGTTACTGGACAGCTCAGTACACTGAAGCTTTCTTT.

The chain employs TRBV10-3 and TRBJ2-2; D not resolved. The ends were cut back, 2 bases at V and 5 bases at J, with 9 bases in the middle. This CDR3 has 14 residues. The germline V gene encodes CDR1 ENHRY and CDR2 SYGVKD. CDR3 amino acids: CAISETTNTGELFF. CDR3 bases: TGTGCCATCAGTGAGACTACCAATACCGGGGAGCTGTTTTTT.

V is TRBV10-3 and J is TRBJ2-3; TRBD2 is a possible D gene (6 bases). Trimming stripped 3 bases from V and 3 bases from J, with 16 bases between. Germline-derived CDR1 and CDR2 are ENHRY and SYGVKD. This CDR3 has 16 residues. The CDR3 sequence is CAISEVGTGETDTQYF. In DNA form, the CDR3 reads TGTGCCATCAGTGAAGTTGGGACGGGGGAAACAGATACGCAGTATTTT.

This chain links TRBV11-2 with TRBJ1-5; the D is unclear. Germline-derived CDR1 and CDR2 are SGHAT and FQNNGV. Trimming took 0 bases from V and 9 from J, leaving 15 bases between them. The CDR3 length is 15 residues. CDR3 residues: CASSLDVAERSPQHF. In DNA, the CDR3 is TGTGCCAGCAGCTTAGATGTAGCAGAGCGGTCGCCCCAGCATTTT. The full variable domain, its missing parts supplied by reference TRBV11-2 and TRBJ1-5, is EAGVAQSPRYKIIEKRQSVAFWCNPISGHATLYWYQQILGQGPKLLIQFQNNGVVDDSQLPKDRFSAERLKGVDSTLKIQPAKLEDSAVYLCASSLDVAERSPQHFGDGTRLSIL.

This rearrangement joins TRBV6-1 to TRBJ1-4; possibly TRBD1 for D (6 bases). V gave up 3 bases and J gave up 4 bases, with 9 bases separating them. The germline V gene has CDR1 MNHNS and CDR2 SASEGT. This CDR3 comprises 14 residues. The CDR3 region has the DNA TGTGCCAGCAGTGAGGACAGCCTTAATGAAAAACTGTTTTTT. Translation gives CASSEDSLNEKLFF.

This chain joins TRBV11-2 and TRBJ1-1; possible D gene TRBD1, 6 bases. Trimming removed 5 bases from V and 0 bases from J, with 10 bases in between. This CDR3 spans 14 amino acids. Germline V gene data show CDR1 as SGHAT and CDR2 as FQNNGV. CDR3 in amino acids: CASSPRTVNTEAFF. CDR3 nucleotides: TGTGCCAGCAGCCCAAGGACAGTGAACACTGAAGCTTTCTTT.

The CDR3 region is CASSLANPDRNYGYTF. In DNA, the CDR3 is TGTGCCAGCAGCTTAGCAAACCCGGACAGAAACTATGGCTACACCTTC. This rearrangement joins TRBV7-2 to TRBJ1-2, with D possibly TRBD1 on 6 matching bases. The CDR3 contains 16 residues. Germline CDR1 SGHTA, CDR2 FQGNSA. V lost 0 bases, J lost 2 bases, and 13 bases lay in between.

In nucleotides, the CDR3 is TGTGCCAGCGGACAGGGGGCTGGCACCATATATTTT. It specifies CASGQGAGTIYF. V is TRBV5-6 and J is TRBJ1-3, with TRBD1 matching over 11 bases. This CDR3 has 12 amino acids. Germline assignment: CDR1 SGHDT and CDR2 YYEEEE. J gave up 9 bases and V 7 bases, and 3 bases lay outside the gene matches.

DNA of the CDR3: TGTGCCAGCAGCTTGCCCGGGAGCACTGAAGCTTTCTTT. It encodes CASSLPGSTEAFF. The rearrangement uses TRBV5-4 and TRBJ1-1; D not certain. Germline assignment: CDR1 SGHNT and CDR2 YYREEE (reference sequence). The germline V and J ends were trimmed by 1 base and 4 bases, with 8 bases remaining between them. This CDR3 region has 13 residues.

The chain has TRBV11-3 and TRBJ2-5; 7 nucleotides align to TRBD2. Per germline, CDR1 SGHNT and CDR2 YENEEA. Germline trimming cut 5 bases from V and 4 bases from J; bases unmatched to any gene: 16. CDR3 length: 17 amino acids. CDR3 protein: CASSQGASGGSGETQYF. CDR3 bases: TGTGCCAGCAGCCAAGGGGCTAGCGGAGGTTCAGGAGAGACCCAGTACTTC.

This chain uses TRBV7-2 with TRBJ1-1, with D unclear. V dropped 5 bases and J dropped 7 bases, with 14 bases sitting between them. Germline V lookup: CDR1 SGHTA, CDR2 FQGNSA. The CDR3 runs to 13 residues. CDR3 in DNA: TGTGCCAGCAGCCTATCGTTAGTTTTTGAAGCTTTCTTT. Translation: CASSLSLVFEAFF.

The chain uses TRBV27 and TRBJ2-3; perhaps TRBD1 as D (6 bases). Looked up from germline, CDR1 is MNHEY and CDR2 is SMNVEV (reference sequence). The CDR3 loop spans 14 amino acids. Trimming removed 6 bases from V and 4 bases from J, with 14 bases in between. The CDR3 sequence is CASRVQGSPDTQYF. The CDR3 DNA reads TGTGCCAGCAGGGTACAGGGAAGCCCAGATACGCAGTATTTT.

This chain links TRBV3-1 (or the pseudogene TRBV3-2) with TRBJ1-1, with a tentative D call TRBD1 (6 bases). V was shortened by 1 base and J by 7 bases, with 13 bases between the two germline ends. The germline CDR1 and CDR2 sequences are LGHDT and YNNKEL (reference sequence). There are 14 residues in the CDR3. This CDR3 is CASSQADRSLEAFF. The CDR3 DNA sequence: TGTGCCAGCAGCCAAGCCGACAGGTCCCTTGAAGCTTTCTTT.

The rearrangement links TRBV30 to TRBJ2-1, with D hard to call. V shed 3 bases and J shed 8 bases, with 8 bases lying between them. In germline, CDR1 is GTSNPN, CDR2 SVGIG (reference sequence). The length of the CDR3 is 11 residues. The CDR3, as DNA: TGTGCCTGGAGCCCAAACTATGAGCAGTTCTTC. Translated: CAWSPNYEQFF.

The chain recombines TRBV18 with TRBJ2-6; no firm D call. Per the germline V gene, CDR1 is KGHSH and CDR2 is LQKENI. V was pared by 0 bases and J by 0 bases, with 9 bases between. The CDR3 runs 17 residues. In DNA form, the CDR3 reads TGTGCCAGCTCACCACCGAACAGCAACTCTGGGGCCAACGTCCTGACTTTC. Translating gives CASSPPNSNSGANVLTF.

The chain carries TRBV19 and TRBJ2-2, with 13 bases matching TRBD2. Looked up from germline, CDR1 is LNHDA and CDR2 is SQIVND (reference sequence). V gave up 7 bases and J gave up 1 base; unmatched junction bases: 18. This CDR3 has 21 residues. This chain's CDR3 is CASTTAVVWTSGGKNTGELFF. The CDR3 DNA is TGTGCCAGTACCACCGCAGTGGTGTGGACTAGCGGGGGAAAGAACACCGGGGAGCTGTTTTTT.

This chain joins TRBV6-5 and TRBJ1-2, with TRBD1 matching 12 bases. V gave up 2 bases and J gave up 7 bases; unmatched junction bases: 8. This CDR3 has 16 amino acids. Germline CDR1 and CDR2: MNHEY and SVGAGI. Here the CDR3 DNA reads TGTGCCAGCAGTTACCGGGACAGGGGGCGCGATATTGGCTACACCTTC. Translation: CASSYRDRGRDIGYTF.

This chain connects TRBV7-6 to TRBJ2-5; 10 bases fit TRBD1. This CDR3 region has 16 residues. Germline V CDR1 and CDR2: SGHVS, FNYEAQ. V shed 4 bases and J 5 bases; nucleotides not matched to a gene: 10. The CDR3 DNA reads as TGTGCCAGCAGCTCCGGACCTCCGGGACAGGGGGAGACCCAGTACTTC. Residues: CASSSGPPGQGETQYF.

The chain uses TRBV29-1 and TRBJ1-2, with 10 bases aligning to TRBD1. The germline V gene encodes CDR1 SQVTM and CDR2 ANQGSEA. The CDR3 covers 13 residues. Trimming at V came to 2 bases and at J to 7 bases, leaving 4 bases not matched to a gene. The CDR3 is CSVERQGAGGYTF. The CDR3 DNA follows: TGCAGCGTTGAACGACAGGGGGCAGGTGGCTACACCTTC.

The V gene is TRBV19, the J gene TRBJ1-1; 8 bases align to TRBD1. The CDR3 has 15 residues. CDR1 and CDR2 from the germline V gene are LNHDA and SQIVND (reference sequence). J was trimmed by 5 bases and V by 5 bases; bases with no gene match: 10. CDR3 residues: CASSRALTGGTEAFF. Here the CDR3 DNA reads TGTGCCAGTAGTCGGGCCCTAACAGGGGGGACTGAAGCTTTCTTT.

The chain combines TRBV7-3 with TRBJ2-1, with 9 bases lining up with TRBD2. The CDR3 loop spans 18 amino acids. The germline gives CDR1 SGHTA, CDR2 FQGTGA. Trimming at V came to 2 bases and at J to 6 bases, leaving 14 bases not matched to a gene. CDR3 region: CASSLGSGGTVLGNEQFF. DNA of the CDR3: TGTGCCAGCAGCTTAGGAAGCGGGGGGACTGTATTAGGCAATGAGCAGTTCTTC.